These 32 T cell receptor beta chains were all obtained from the same sample, sequenced in a study of CD8 T cells in Susac syndrome. Reverse transcription of roughly 0.5 to 1 ug RNA used random hexamers. Using its own MiXCR run on the immunoSEQ multiplex PCR reads, TCRdb lists one record per CDR3 protein. The sample shows under 90,000 distinct CDR3 sequences, around 95% of them seen only once. Input material: CD8+ T cells from PBMCs. The source of these receptors is a human donor with Susac syndrome.

This clonotype showed up just once. This chain joins TRBV7-6 and TRBJ2-7, with a tentative D call TRBD2 (6 bases). Trimming removed 5 bases from V and 3 bases from J, with 11 bases in between. The length of the CDR3 is 13 residues. The germline gives CDR1 SGHVS, CDR2 FNYEAQ. The CDR3: CASSASTSYEQYF. The CDR3 DNA reads TGTGCCAGCAGCGCTTCGACTAGCTACGAGCAGTACTTC. Based on the CDR3 plus reference TRBV7-6 and TRBJ2-7, the full variable domain is GAGVSQSPRYKVTKRGQDVALRCDPISGHVSLYWYRQALGQGPEFLTYFNYEAQQDKSGLPNDRFSAERPEGSISTLTIQRTEQRDSAMYRCASSASTSYEQYFGPGTRLTVT.

This chain uses TRBV5-4 with TRBJ2-7, with 7 positions matching TRBD1. The germline CDR1 and CDR2 sequences are SGHNT and YYREEE (reference sequence). CDR3 length equals 16 residues. V dropped 4 bases and J dropped 2; count of bases not matched to a gene: 12. The CDR3 reads CASSEARQGITYEQYF. The CDR3 DNA reads TGTGCCAGCAGCGAGGCCCGACAGGGCATTACCTACGAGCAGTACTTC.

CDR3 region: CASSVTINEQFF. CDR3 DNA: TGTGCCAGCAGTGTGACTATCAATGAGCAGTTCTTC. The chain joins TRBV25-1 to TRBJ2-1, with D maybe TRBD2 (5 bases). From germline, CDR1 is MGHDK and CDR2 SYGVNS. Trimming took off 4 bases at V and 6 bases at J, with 7 bases between the two ends. The CDR3 extends over 12 amino acids. Based on the CDR3 plus reference TRBV25-1 and TRBJ2-1, the full variable domain is EADIYQTPRYLVIGTGKKITLECSQTMGHDKMYWYQQDPGMELHLIHYSYGVNSTEKGDLSSESTVSRIRTEHFPLTLESARPSHTSQYLCASSVTINEQFFGPGTRLTVL.

This sequence joins TRBV7-2 and TRBJ2-7; D is perhaps TRBD2 (5 bases). The CDR3 sequence is 15 residues long. Per the germline V gene, CDR1 is SGHTA and CDR2 is FQGNSA. V shed 5 bases and J shed 0 bases, with 14 bases lying between them. This chain's CDR3 is CASSRGPYSSYEQYF. For the CDR3, the DNA is TGTGCCAGCAGCCGCGGGCCGTATAGCTCCTACGAGCAGTACTTC.

The gene calls are TRBV6-5 and TRBJ2-5, with TRBD2 identical over 7 bases. CDR3 length: 14 residues. Trimming removed 5 bases from V and 1 base from J; junction bases left unmatched: 4. CDR1 MNHEY and CDR2 SVGAGI come from the germline V gene. As DNA, the CDR3 is TGTGCCAGCAGTCCGTCGGGGGGCCAAGAGACCCAGTACTTC. Encoded protein: CASSPSGGQETQYF.

The V gene is TRBV29-1, the J gene TRBJ2-6, with no clear D. Germline V gene lookup returns CDR1 SQVTM and CDR2 ANQGSEA. This CDR3 is 16 amino acids long. V lost 2 bases, J lost 2 bases, and 13 bases lay in between. The CDR3 region is CSVEFASPTGANVLTF. CDR3 DNA: TGCAGCGTTGAATTCGCCTCCCCGACTGGGGCCAACGTCCTGACTTTC.

This chain joins TRBV6-6 and TRBJ2-1; D gene unclear. The CDR3 has 13 residues. The V and J ends lost 8 bases and 5 bases respectively, with 13 bases between them. The V gene's germline CDR1 is MNHNY and CDR2 SVGAGI (reference sequence). Here the CDR3 DNA reads TGTGCCAGCTCGGACCCCGGAGACAATGAGCAGTTCTTC. Its protein is CASSDPGDNEQFF.

The genes are TRBV30 and TRBJ2-1; no definite D call. V was trimmed by 0 bases and J by 7 bases, leaving 10 bases between them. The CDR3 spans 13 residues. Germline loops: CDR1 GTSNPN, CDR2 SVGIG (reference sequence). In DNA, the CDR3 is TGTGCCTGGAGTGTAACCGAATGGAATGAGCAGTTCTTC. This translates into CAWSVTEWNEQFF.

This rearrangement joins TRBV4-3 to TRBJ2-7, with 7 bases aligning to TRBD1. With 3 bases clipped from V and 3 bases from J, the junction kept 8 bases outside the gene matches. The V gene's germline CDR1 is LGHNA and CDR2 YSLEER. The CDR3 loop spans 15 amino acids. DNA for the CDR3: TGCGCCAGCAGCCAGAGTCGGACAGGATTCTACGAGCAGTACTTC. Amino acids: CASSQSRTGFYEQYF.

The chain links TRBV7-6 to TRBJ2-5; possibly TRBD2 for D (5 bases). The germline V and J ends were trimmed by 3 bases and 5 bases, with 10 bases remaining between them. The V gene's germline CDR1 is SGHVS and CDR2 FNYEAQ. This CDR3 comprises 13 residues. In nucleotides, the CDR3 is TGTGCCAGCAGCTTTAGCGTGATGGAGACCCAGTACTTC. Encoded protein: CASSFSVMETQYF.

This chain links TRBV7-8 with TRBJ2-5; TRBD2 is a possible D gene (5 bases). CDR3 length equals 12 residues. The germline V and J ends were trimmed by 8 bases and 5 bases, with 12 bases remaining between them. Germline assignment: CDR1 SGHVS and CDR2 FQNEAQ. CDR3 bases: TGTGCCAGCTCAGGTGGCGGGGAGACCCAGTACTTC. Its protein is CASSGGGETQYF.

This clonotype was found once. The CDR3 is CAVTAGEGEETQYF. As DNA, the CDR3 is TGTGCCGTAACAGCGGGAGAGGGAGAAGAGACCCAGTACTTC. J is TRBJ2-5 and V is TRBV30; the match to TRBD2 covers 8 bases. Germline CDR1 GTSNPN, CDR2 SVGIG (reference sequence). The J segment lost 3 bases and the V segment lost 8 bases, leaving 11 bases of the junction unmatched. This CDR3 is 14 amino acids long.

The chain has TRBV7-8 and TRBJ2-3, with a possible D match to TRBD2 (6 bases). Germline values: CDR1 SGHVS, CDR2 FQNEAQ. The CDR3 covers 14 residues. Trimming took 5 bases from V and 2 from J, leaving 11 bases between them. In DNA, the CDR3 is TGTGCCAGCAGCCACCGGGACTTCACAGATACGCAGTATTTT. It codes for CASSHRDFTDTQYF.

The CDR3 loop reads CASSFRSSSYEQYF. The CDR3 region has the DNA TGTGCCAGCAGTTTCAGGTCGAGCTCCTACGAGCAGTACTTC. The chain joins TRBV28 to TRBJ2-7, with D uncertain. This CDR3 comprises 14 residues. The V end lost 3 bases, the J end lost 0 bases, and 9 bases lay between the germline ends. Germline lookup yields CDR1 MDHEN and CDR2 SYDVKM. The whole variable domain, filled in from reference TRBV28 and TRBJ2-7, reads DVKVTQSSRYLVKRTGEKVFLECVQDMDHENMFWYRQDPGLGLRLIYFSYDVKMKEKGDIPEGYSVSREKKERFSLILESASTNQTSMYLCASSFRSSSYEQYFGPGTRLTVT.

This chain connects TRBV7-9 to TRBJ2-1; 12 bases match TRBD2. This CDR3 is 16 amino acids long. J was trimmed by 5 bases and V by 1 base; bases with no gene match: 3. CDR1 is SEHNR and CDR2 is FQNEAQ in the germline V gene (reference sequence). In nucleotides, the CDR3 is TGTGCCAGCAGCTTAGGGCTAGCGGGAGGGGACAATGAGCAGTTCTTC. It is translated as CASSLGLAGGDNEQFF.

The chain employs TRBV5-4 and TRBJ2-5; 13 positions agree with TRBD2. This CDR3 has 15 amino acids. J gave up 4 bases and V 4 bases, and 4 bases lay outside the gene matches. Germline CDR1 is SGHNT and CDR2 is YYREEE (reference sequence). CDR3 residues: CASSSGTSGIETQYF. The CDR3 nucleotides read TGTGCCAGCAGCAGTGGGACTAGCGGGATAGAGACCCAGTACTTC. Using reference TRBV5-4 and TRBJ2-5 for the parts outside the CDR3, the full variable domain is ETGVTQSPTHLIKTRGQQVTLRCSSQSGHNTVSWYQQALGQGPQFIFQYYREEENGRGNFPPRFSGLQFPNYSSELNVNALELDDSALYLCASSSGTSGIETQYFGPGTRLLVL.

J is TRBJ1-2 and V is TRBV5-6; no reliable D call. The germline V and J ends were trimmed by 5 bases and 4 bases, with 15 bases remaining between them. CDR3 length equals 14 residues. Per germline, CDR1 SGHDT and CDR2 YYEEEE. The CDR3 DNA is TGTGCCAGCAGTATACAAGGACTCTTCTATGGCTACACCTTC. It codes for CASSIQGLFYGYTF.

Only one count was recorded for this clonotype. V and J are TRBV5-6 and TRBJ1-2; D may be TRBD1 (6 bases). V dropped 4 bases and J dropped 6 bases, with 22 bases sitting between them. Germline V CDR1 and CDR2: SGHDT, YYEEEE. The CDR3 loop spans 16 amino acids. The CDR3 protein is CASSRWTEEFPDGYTF. The CDR3, as DNA: TGTGCCAGCAGCCGATGGACAGAAGAATTCCCTGATGGCTACACCTTC.

V and J are TRBV13 and TRBJ2-1; the match to TRBD1 covers 9 bases. This CDR3 contains 14 residues. Germline V gene data show CDR1 as PRHDT and CDR2 as FYEKMQ (reference sequence). Unmatched junction bases numbered 4, after V lost 6 bases and J lost 4 bases. This chain's CDR3 is CASSGTGPYNEQFF. The CDR3, as DNA: TGTGCCAGCAGTGGGACAGGGCCTTACAATGAGCAGTTCTTC.

The rearrangement links TRBV27 to TRBJ2-1; TRBD2 is a possible D gene (6 bases). V dropped 3 bases and J dropped 0 bases, with 9 bases sitting between them. The germline V gene encodes CDR1 MNHEY and CDR2 SMNVEV (reference sequence). The CDR3 contains 15 residues. The CDR3 spells CASSLDSGSYNEQFF. CDR3 nucleotides: TGTGCCAGCAGTTTGGATAGCGGCTCCTACAATGAGCAGTTCTTC.

The gene calls are TRBV2 and TRBJ1-5; 8 nucleotides match TRBD1. V lost 5 bases, J lost 7 bases, and 7 bases stayed unmatched. This CDR3 is built from 14 residues. Germline CDR1 and CDR2: SNHLY and FYNNEI. CDR3 DNA sequence: TGTGCCAGCAGTTCAGGGGGCTCTAGGCAGCCCCAGCATTTT. Its translation: CASSSGGSRQPQHF.

J is TRBJ2-7 and V is TRBV30; the match to TRBD1 covers 9 bases. Losses at the gene ends were 4 bases for V and 2 bases for J; bases not matched to a gene: 6. The CDR3 runs 14 residues. Germline values: CDR1 GTSNPN, CDR2 SVGIG (reference sequence). As DNA, the CDR3 is TGTGCCTGGAATGCCGGGACAGGGACCTACGAGCAGTACTTC. Protein sequence: CAWNAGTGTYEQYF.

Here the CDR3 reads CASSQDRALNEQYF. CDR3 DNA sequence: TGCGCCAGCAGCCAAGATCGGGCGCTTAACGAGCAGTACTTC. V usage is TRBV4-3 and J usage is TRBJ2-7; no clear D. Looked up from germline, CDR1 is LGHNA and CDR2 is YSLEER. CDR3 length: 14 residues. The germline V and J ends were trimmed by 0 bases and 5 bases, with 11 bases remaining between them.

The V call is TRBV4-3, the J call TRBJ2-7; unclear D gene. Trimming shortened V by 4 bases and J by 2 bases, and 9 bases separated the two germline ends. Germline-derived CDR1 and CDR2 are LGHNA and YSLEER. The CDR3 spans 13 residues. This CDR3 is CASSPSPAYEQYF. CDR3 sequence (DNA): TGCGCCAGCAGCCCTTCTCCAGCCTACGAGCAGTACTTC.

The chain combines TRBV6-1 with TRBJ2-5; D uncertain. Trimming shortened V by 6 bases and J by 5 bases, and 13 bases separated the two germline ends. This CDR3 region has 13 residues. The germline CDR1 and CDR2 sequences are MNHNS and SASEGT. The CDR3 loop is CASRGPGVETQYF. The CDR3 DNA sequence: TGTGCCAGCAGGGGCCCCGGCGTCGAGACCCAGTACTTC.

The chain combines TRBV27 with TRBJ2-3; 7 bases are shared with TRBD2. The CDR3 length is 15 residues. Germline V gives CDR1 MNHEY, CDR2 SMNVEV (reference sequence). Germline trimming cut 4 bases from V and 5 bases from J; bases unmatched to any gene: 9. The CDR3 DNA follows: TGTGCCAGCAGTTACAGCGGGATGGGGGGAGATACGCAGTATTTT. Translation: CASSYSGMGGDTQYF.

The gene calls are TRBV27 and TRBJ2-2, with unresolved D. Looked up from germline, CDR1 is MNHEY and CDR2 is SMNVEV (reference sequence). Trimming took off 5 bases at V and 6 bases at J, with 10 bases between the two ends. The CDR3 is 13 amino acids. Here the CDR3 reads CASSPYFSGELFF. CDR3 in DNA: TGTGCCAGCAGTCCCTATTTTTCCGGGGAGCTGTTTTTT.

The V call is TRBV7-9, the J call TRBJ1-2, with D possibly TRBD1 on 6 matching bases. Deletions cut 8 bases from V and 8 bases from J, with 24 bases between. Germline values: CDR1 SEHNR, CDR2 FQNEAQ (reference sequence). There are 15 residues in the CDR3. CDR3 DNA sequence: TGTGCCAGCGGGCCCCCGCGGACAGCCCAGGAAGGCTACACCTTC. This sequence encodes CASGPPRTAQEGYTF.

As to this clonotype: A junction end diverges from the germline sequence, so it may reflect a read error. V usage is TRBV13 and J usage is TRBJ2-3; maybe TRBD2 (5 bases). Germline loops: CDR1 PRHDT, CDR2 FYEKMQ (reference sequence). The CDR3 sequence is 15 residues long. In nucleotides, the CDR3 is TGTGCCAGCAGCTTAATGGGAGAACTCACAGATACGCAGTTTTTT. It specifies CASSLMGELTDTQFF.

The chain carries TRBV20-1 and TRBJ2-3; 8 positions match TRBD2. Trimming removed 6 bases from V and 4 bases from J; junction bases left unmatched: 12. Germline lookup yields CDR1 DFQATT and CDR2 SNEGSKA (reference sequence). The CDR3 loop spans 15 amino acids. CDR3 protein: CSAVRGGRTADTQYF. Here the CDR3 DNA reads TGCAGTGCCGTACGGGGCGGGAGGACAGCAGATACGCAGTATTTT.

The genes are TRBV5-1 and TRBJ2-7, with 11 bases lining up with TRBD1. Germline V CDR1 and CDR2: SGHRS, YFSETQ. The CDR3 length is 14 residues. The J segment lost 4 bases and the V segment lost 6 bases, leaving 6 bases of the junction unmatched. The CDR3 coding sequence is TGCGCCAGCAAGTATGGGACAGGGGGTTACGAGCAGTACTTC. This sequence encodes CASKYGTGGYEQYF.

The rearrangement links TRBV6-6 to TRBJ2-1; either TRBD1 or TRBD2 may fit D (5 bases each). Germline lookup yields CDR1 MNHNY and CDR2 SVGAGI (reference sequence). The CDR3 has 13 amino acids. V lost 1 base and J 9 bases, leaving 10 bases between the germline ends. This CDR3 is CASSYFNGGEQFF. The CDR3 coding sequence is TGTGCCAGCAGTTACTTTAATGGGGGTGAGCAGTTCTTC.